Described below is a single TCR beta chain sequence and its context. Its matching antigen is unknown. Generated by immunoSEQ multiplex PCR, the TCRdb table keeps only in-frame clones and is missing some. Among 70,000 or so clones listed, roughly 88% were seen once. The data belong to a study of identifying expanded T cells in peripheral blood. Whole-study results and caveats: Over two and four weeks, about 17 and 20 clones changed, versus approximately 1.2 between replicates. Approximately two-week clone count variance significantly increased as total template count grew.

The ends were cut back, 4 bases at V and 0 bases at J, with 9 bases in the middle. Germline lookup yields CDR1 MDHEN and CDR2 SYDVKM. The CDR3 spans 14 residues. No infections or other immune events were documented during collection. This chain links TRBV28 with TRBJ2-5, with a weak D call TRBD1 (5 bases). Sequenced input: blood. This clonotype was sampled from a person between 18 and 75 years old in good health. CDR3: CASSSPGYQETQYF. CDR3 DNA sequence: TGTGCCAGCAGTTCCCCAGGGTACCAAGAGACCCAGTACTTC. Full variable domain (rest looked up from reference TRBV28 and TRBJ2-5): DVKVTQSSRYLVKRTGEKVFLECVQDMDHENMFWYRQDPGLGLRLIYFSYDVKMKEKGDIPEGYSVSREKKERFSLILESASTNQTSMYLCASSSPGYQETQYFGPGTRLLVL.